A selection of T cell receptor beta chains follows, all from one sample in a study of T cells in Graves' hyperthyroidism and ophthalmopathy. TCRdb reanalysed the multiplex PCR reads using MiXCR and keeps one entry per CDR3 protein. The table shows 250,000 to 300,000 distinct CDR3 sequences, with 13% to 15% occurring only once. The sample comprised blood. These receptors came from a woman aged 45-65 years with Graves' hyperthyroidism that later progressed to Graves' ophthalmopathy. CDR3s include the opening cysteine and the closing phenylalanine or tryptophan. D genes are given only for firm matches. Only some rows state a clone size, as once, few, many or a class for expanded clones.

>-|many|TRBV20-1|13|TRBJ2-1
TGCAGTGCCCTTAGGTTTTCCTACAATGAGCAGTTCTTC
CSALRFSYNEQFF
>-|many|TRBV12-3/TRBV12-4|14|TRBJ1-1
TGTGCCAGCAGTTTCGGAAGGGGGAACACTGAAGCTTTCTTT
CASSFGRGNTEAFF
>-|many|TRBV3-1|13|TRBJ1-5
TGTGCCAGCAGCCAAGATAGGGATCAGCCCCAGCATTTT
CASSQDRDQPQHF
>-|-|TRBV6-1|13|TRBJ2-1
TGTGCCAGCAGTTCAAAAGGGGGGAATGAGCAGTTCTTC
CASSSKGGNEQFF
>-|many|TRBV10-3|12|TRBJ1-2
TGTGCCATCAGTGTACCCGTCGGGGGCTACACCTTC
CAISVPVGGYTF
>-|many|TRBV20-1|11|TRBJ2-7
TGCAGTGTCTCGGACTCTTACGAGCAGTACTTC
CSVSDSYEQYF
>TRBD2|few|TRBV10-3|19|TRBJ2-1
TGTGCCATCAGGGAATCAACTAGCGGGAGGTCCCCTACTTTCAATGAGCAGTTCTTC
CAIRESTSGRSPTFNEQFF
>-|many|TRBV5-1|15|TRBJ2-1
TGCGCCAGCAGCTTGGCGCAGGTTCTTCGCAATGAGCAGTTCTTC
CASSLAQVLRNEQFF
>TRBD1|many|TRBV5-1|15|TRBJ2-1
TGCGCCAGCAGCTTTGGACAGGGCCTCTACAATGAGCAGTTCTTC
CASSFGQGLYNEQFF
>-|-|TRBV28|16|TRBJ2-7
TGTGCCAGCAGTTTATGGGGGGAGACAGTGGATTACGAGCAGTACTTC
CASSLWGETVDYEQYF
>-|few|TRBV12-3/TRBV12-4|13|TRBJ1-5
TGTGCCAGCAGTTCTAAGGTTAATCAGCCCCAGCATTTT
CASSSKVNQPQHF
>TRBD2|many|TRBV20-1|12|TRBJ2-1
TGCAGTGCTGAGTTAGCGGGGAATGAGCAGTTCTTC
CSAELAGNEQFF
>TRBD2|many|TRBV20-1|15|TRBJ2-5
TGCAGTGCTGACCGACTAGCGGGGAACCAAGAGACCCAGTACTTC
CSADRLAGNQETQYF
>-|many|TRBV7-6|13|TRBJ2-1
TGTGCCAGCAGCAACACAGGGATAGGAGAGCAGTTCTTC
CASSNTGIGEQFF
>TRBD1|few|TRBV24-1|13|TRBJ1-1
TGTGCCACCAGTGGGACAGGGGGCTCTGAAGCTTTCTTT
CATSGTGGSEAFF
>TRBD2|many|TRBV7-8|17|TRBJ2-7
TGTGCCAGCAGCTTTTGGGGTAGCGGGAGGGGATCCTACGAGCAGTACTTC
CASSFWGSGRGSYEQYF
>TRBD1|few|TRBV5-4|15|TRBJ2-7
TGTGCCAGCAGTTCCGGGACAGCGAGCTCCTACGAGCAGTACTTC
CASSSGTASSYEQYF
>-|-|TRBV9|12|TRBJ2-2
TGTGCCAGCAGCGTAGGGTACGGGGAGCTGTTTTTT
CASSVGYGELFF
>-|many|TRBV20-1|11|TRBJ2-1
TGCAGTGCTTCACTAGACAATGAGCAGTTCTTC
CSASLDNEQFF
>TRBD2|-|TRBV7-3|16|TRBJ2-1
TGTGCCAGCACCCCTGTAGCGGGAGGGTCTTACAATGAGCAGTTCTTC
CASTPVAGGSYNEQFF
>-|-|TRBV18|15|TRBJ1-2
TGTGCCAGCTCAACATACACCGGGCCCCACTATGGCTACACCTTC
CASSTYTGPHYGYTF
>-|many|TRBV6-1|11|TRBJ1-2
TGTGCCAGCAGCTCCCGGGGGGGCTACACCTTC
CASSSRGGYTF
>-|-|TRBV20-1|16|TRBJ1-2
TGCAGTGCCGTGCCTCGAGGACGGACCTTTGACTATGGCTACACCTTC
CSAVPRGRTFDYGYTF
>-|many|TRBV6-2/TRBV6-3|15|TRBJ2-3
TGTGCCAGCAGTTACTCGGGACGAAGCACAGATACGCAGTATTTT
CASSYSGRSTDTQYF
>-|many|TRBV19|13|TRBJ1-2
TGTGCCAGTAGTCTCCAGGAGACTTATGGCTACACCTTC
CASSLQETYGYTF
>-|few|TRBV5-1|12|TRBJ1-4
TGCGCCAGCAGCGAGGGAGGGTTGAATCTGTTTTTT
CASSEGGLNLFF